This TCR beta chain appears in the sequencing data of a study of regulatory T cells in long-lasting Graves disease. General study results and limits: Accuracy might have suffered from few samples. Favored gene segments in persistent disease were TRBV28, TRBJ1-2 and TRBJ2-5. Persistent Graves' patients showed less TCR diversity than newly diagnosed ones.

Library construction for TCR beta used iRepertoire HTBI primers and Arm-PCR of CDR3 regions. Per the authors' pipeline: Samples revealed fewer than 65 TRBV and fewer than 15 TRBJ segments. TCRdb analysed the multiplex PCR reads with MiXCR anew, one entry per CDR3 protein. TCRdb, not the authors, supplied the V and J calls. Here the sample spans a few hundred thousand distinct CDR3 sequences, approximately 25% being singletons. This clonotype was picked up a small number of times. The antigen is undetermined. Time point described: persistent/refractory GD, antithyroid drugs over 5 years with positive TRAb. After RNA was extracted from PBMCs, the TCR library was made from it. Germline CDR1 and CDR2: MGHDK and SYGVNS. The ends were cut back, 3 bases at V and 4 bases at J, with 24 bases in the middle. The CDR3 has 19 amino acids.

This TCR derives from a woman aged 40 to 55 with Graves disease. The sample here was peripheral blood mononuclear cells (PBMCs), taken when the disease was refractory, from a patient treated with antithyroid drugs. This chain joins TRBV25-1 and TRBJ2-2; tentative D call: TRBD2 (7 bases). The CDR3 DNA sequence: TGTGCCAGCAGTGACGGGTTGTGGGGGGGGGCGCCGGTCACCGGGGAGCTGTTTTTT. This encodes CASSDGLWGGAPVTGELFF.